This is a list of T cell receptor beta chains from one sample in a study of blood T cells in healthy people across ages. TCRdb re-derived calls from the 5' RACE reads in MiXCR, one entry per CDR3 protein. The sample has roughly 700,000 distinct CDR3 sequences; 20% to 25% are singletons. The same data also contributed to another study, on T cells of mothers and their children.

Material for sequencing was blood. Source of these receptors: a boy younger than 18 in good health. Both conserved end residues are part of each CDR3. D genes are given only for firm matches. Clone size is given for some rows only: seen once, a few or many times, or a class if the clone is expanded.

TRBJ2-7 . . TRBV29-1 TGCAGCGAGTATGAGGGAGAGTACGAGCAGTACTTC CSEYEGEYEQYF
TRBJ2-3 many TRBD2 TRBV29-1 TGCAGCGTACGAGCGGGAGGCACAGATACGCAGTATTTT CSVRAGGTDTQYF
TRBJ2-1 few TRBD2 TRBV6-6 TGTGCCAGCAGTCCACCCAGCGGGAGATTTGTCGGTGAGCAGTTCTTC CASSPPSGRFVGEQFF
TRBJ2-1 few TRBD2 TRBV4-1 TGCGCCAGCAGCCAAGTCCTAGCGGGAGGGCCTGGAGAGCAGTTCTTC CASSQVLAGGPGEQFF
TRBJ1-2 few . TRBV20-1 TGCAGTGCTAGAAGCCAGGGGAATACTGGCTACACCTTC CSARSQGNTGYTF
TRBJ2-1 . TRBD2 TRBV12-3/TRBV12-4 TGTGCCAGCACCAAACTAGCGGGGTGGGGCGCTCAGTTCTTC CASTKLAGWGAQFF
TRBJ1-5 few . TRBV20-1 TGCAGTGCTACCGGGACACGGATGAAGCCCCAGCATTTT CSATGTRMKPQHF
TRBJ1-4 . TRBD1 TRBV20-1 TGCAGTGCTAGTACAGGGGGCGTCGAAAAACTGTTTTTT CSASTGGVEKLFF
TRBJ2-7 . TRBD2 TRBV27 TGTGCCAGCGCGCAGGGAGGGTTCGGAGACGAGCAGTACTTC CASAQGGFGDEQYF
TRBJ1-3 few . TRBV20-1 TGCAGTGCTAGAGAGGGAAGTAGGAACACCATATATTTT CSAREGSRNTIYF
TRBJ1-5 . . TRBV5-6 TGTGCCAGCAGCTTGCTGGCAGGGGCCTATAGCAATCAGCCCCAGCATTTT CASSLLAGAYSNQPQHF
TRBJ2-7 few . TRBV11-2 TGTGCCAGCAGCTTCCCTTCCTTCTACGAGCAGTACTTC CASSFPSFYEQYF
TRBJ2-7 few . TRBV6-5 TGTGCCAGCAGTTACTCCGGGACATCAGCCAGGGAGCAGTACTTC CASSYSGTSAREQYF
TRBJ2-3 . . TRBV9 TGTGCCAGCATCGACTTGCGGCGGGGAAGCACAGATACGCAGTATTTT CASIDLRRGSTDTQYF
TRBJ2-3 few TRBD2 TRBV24-1 TGTGCCACCAGTGACCCGGTACAGCGGGAGTCCCCAGATACGCAGTATTTT CATSDPVQRESPDTQYF
TRBJ2-5 few . TRBV15 TGTGCCACCAGCACCGGACAGCTCCAAGAGACCCAGTACTTC CATSTGQLQETQYF
TRBJ2-1 . TRBD1 TRBV3-1 TGTGCCAGCAGCCGGGACAGGGCGTCCGATGAGCAGTTCTTC CASSRDRASDEQFF
TRBJ1-4 . TRBD1 TRBV5-5 TGTGCCAGCAGCCCTTCGCCGGACAGGGCCGAAAAACTGTTTTTT CASSPSPDRAEKLFF
TRBJ1-3 few . TRBV12-3/TRBV12-4 TGTGCCACCCGACCCCCAGGCCCGCGAAACACCATATATTTT CATRPPGPRNTIYF
TRBJ1-2 few . TRBV12-3/TRBV12-4 TGTGCCAGCAGTTTTAGGGCAGGATTGAACTATGGCTACACCTTC CASSFRAGLNYGYTF
TRBJ2-3 few . TRBV10-3 TGTGCCATCAGTGAGGAGTCGGCAGCAGATACGCAGTATTTT CAISEESAADTQYF